This is a list of T cell receptor beta chains from one sample in a study of cytomegalovirus exposure and HLA in healthy donors. Libraries were prepared by immunoSEQ multiplex PCR; TCRdb keeps only in-frame clonotypes and omits some of them. This table holds 55,000 to 75,000 clones. Sequencing was done on a sample of PBMCs. These receptors came from a woman aged 25 to 39 in good health and CMV-seronegative. Both conserved end residues are part of each CDR3. Fields, in order: CDR3 DNA, CDR3 protein, V gene, D gene, J gene. D genes are given only for firm matches.

CDR3 DNA: TGTGCCTGGCGCGGGCCACTTGGAGACTATGGCTACACCTTC
CDR3 protein: CAWRGPLGDYGYTF
V gene: TRBV30
D gene: -
J gene: TRBJ1-2

CDR3 DNA: TGTGCCAGCAGCTTAAGGGGGGGACTTTCCTACGAGCAGTACTTC
CDR3 protein: CASSLRGGLSYEQYF
V gene: TRBV7-3
D gene: TRBD2
J gene: TRBJ2-7

CDR3 DNA: TGCGCCAGCAGCCCCGACCGGGTAGCGGGGGGGCCCAATGAGCAGTTCTTC
CDR3 protein: CASSPDRVAGGPNEQFF
V gene: TRBV4-3
D gene: TRBD2
J gene: TRBJ2-1

CDR3 DNA: TGTGCCAGCAGCTTATCCGGGAAAGCCTACGAGCAGTACTTC
CDR3 protein: CASSLSGKAYEQYF
V gene: TRBV7-3
D gene: -
J gene: TRBJ2-7

CDR3 DNA: TGTGCCAGCAGTAGGACTAGCGGATCAGATACGCAGTATTTT
CDR3 protein: CASSRTSGSDTQYF
V gene: TRBV6-4
D gene: TRBD2
J gene: TRBJ2-3

CDR3 DNA: TGTGCCAGTAGGCCCCAGAGGGCTGGAGGCTACACCTTC
CDR3 protein: CASRPQRAGGYTF
V gene: TRBV19
D gene: -
J gene: TRBJ1-2

CDR3 DNA: TGTGCCAGCACAGAATCGGGGCTAGCGGGAGAACAGTACTTC
CDR3 protein: CASTESGLAGEQYF
V gene: TRBV6-5
D gene: TRBD2
J gene: TRBJ2-7

CDR3 DNA: TGCGCCAGCAGCCCTGGACTAGGCGAGACCCAGTACTTC
CDR3 protein: CASSPGLGETQYF
V gene: TRBV5-1
D gene: TRBD2
J gene: TRBJ2-5

CDR3 DNA: TGCGCCAGCAGCCGCCAAGGGGGAGTAAGCCGCGGTACTGAAGCTTTCTTT
CDR3 protein: CASSRQGGVSRGTEAFF
V gene: TRBV4-3
D gene: -
J gene: TRBJ1-1

CDR3 DNA: TGTGCCAGCAGTTGGGGGATTCCCGGGAGGAACACCGGGGAGCTGTTTTTT
CDR3 protein: CASSWGIPGRNTGELFF
V gene: TRBV28
D gene: -
J gene: TRBJ2-2